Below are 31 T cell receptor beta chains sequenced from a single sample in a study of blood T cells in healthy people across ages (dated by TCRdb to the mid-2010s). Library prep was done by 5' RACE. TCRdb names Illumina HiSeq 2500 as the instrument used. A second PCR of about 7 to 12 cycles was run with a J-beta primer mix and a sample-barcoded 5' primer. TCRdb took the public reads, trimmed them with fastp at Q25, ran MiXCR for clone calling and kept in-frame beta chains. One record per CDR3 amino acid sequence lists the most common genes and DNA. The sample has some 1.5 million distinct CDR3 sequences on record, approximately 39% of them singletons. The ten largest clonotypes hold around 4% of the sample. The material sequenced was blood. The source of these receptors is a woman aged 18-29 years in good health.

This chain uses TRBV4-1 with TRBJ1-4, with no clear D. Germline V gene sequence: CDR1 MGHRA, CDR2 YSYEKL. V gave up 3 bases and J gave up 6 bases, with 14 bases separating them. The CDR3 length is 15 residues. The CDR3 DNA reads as TGCGCCAGCAGCCACGGCAGTCTCAAATATGAAAAACTGTTTTTT. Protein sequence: CASSHGSLKYEKLFF.

CDR3 region: CASSYGTSGSRNEQFF. CDR3 nucleotide sequence: TGTGCCAGCAGTTATGGGACTAGCGGGAGTAGGAATGAGCAGTTCTTC. The chain carries TRBV3-1 and TRBJ2-1, with TRBD2 matching 14 bases. Trimming cost V 6 bases and J 7 bases; bases outside gene matches: 8. This CDR3 contains 16 residues. Germline assignment: CDR1 LGHDT and CDR2 YNNKEL (reference sequence).

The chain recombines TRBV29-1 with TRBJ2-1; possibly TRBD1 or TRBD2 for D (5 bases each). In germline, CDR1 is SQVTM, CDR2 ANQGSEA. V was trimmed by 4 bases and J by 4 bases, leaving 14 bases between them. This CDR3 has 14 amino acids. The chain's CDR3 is CSVGPYWGYNEQFF. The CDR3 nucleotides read TGCAGCGTTGGCCCATATTGGGGGTACAATGAGCAGTTCTTC.

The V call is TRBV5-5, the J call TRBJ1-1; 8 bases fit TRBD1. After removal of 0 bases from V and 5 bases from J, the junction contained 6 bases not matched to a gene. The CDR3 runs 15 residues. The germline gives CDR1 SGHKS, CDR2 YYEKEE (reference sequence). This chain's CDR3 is CASSLVSRGLTEAFF. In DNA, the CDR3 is TGTGCCAGCAGCTTGGTTTCCAGGGGGCTAACTGAAGCTTTCTTT.

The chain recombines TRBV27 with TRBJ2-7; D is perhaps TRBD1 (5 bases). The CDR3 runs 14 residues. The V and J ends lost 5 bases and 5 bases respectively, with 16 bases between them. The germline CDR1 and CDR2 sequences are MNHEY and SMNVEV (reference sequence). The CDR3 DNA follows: TGTGCCAGCAGTCCCCGTGGGGCGCTCCACGAGCAGTACTTC. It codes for CASSPRGALHEQYF.

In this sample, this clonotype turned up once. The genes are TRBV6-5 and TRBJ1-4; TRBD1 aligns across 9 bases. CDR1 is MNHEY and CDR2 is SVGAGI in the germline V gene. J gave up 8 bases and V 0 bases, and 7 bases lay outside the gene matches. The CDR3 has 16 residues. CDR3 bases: TGTGCCAGCAGTTACTCGGGGACAGGGTTTGGGGAAAAACTGTTTTTT. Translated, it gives CASSYSGTGFGEKLFF.

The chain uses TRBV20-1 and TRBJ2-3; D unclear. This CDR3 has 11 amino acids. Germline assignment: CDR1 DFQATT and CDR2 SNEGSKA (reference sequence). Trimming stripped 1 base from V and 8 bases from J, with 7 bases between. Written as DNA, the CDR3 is TGCAGTGCTAGAGGCGGCTGTACGCAGTATTTT. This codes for CSARGGCTQYF.

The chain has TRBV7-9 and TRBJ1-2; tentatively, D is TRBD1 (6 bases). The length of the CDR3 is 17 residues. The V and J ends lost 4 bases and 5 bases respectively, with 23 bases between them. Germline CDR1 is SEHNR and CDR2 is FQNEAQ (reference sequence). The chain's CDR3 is CASSSNGQGRFPYGYTF. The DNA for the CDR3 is TGTGCCAGCAGCTCCAACGGGCAGGGGAGATTTCCATATGGCTACACCTTC. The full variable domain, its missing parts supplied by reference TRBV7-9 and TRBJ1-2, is DTGVSQNPRHKITKRGQNVTFRCDPISEHNRLYWYRQTLGQGPEFLTYFQNEAQLEKSRLLSDRFSAERPKGSFSTLEIQRTEQGDSAMYLCASSSNGQGRFPYGYTFGSGTRLTVV.

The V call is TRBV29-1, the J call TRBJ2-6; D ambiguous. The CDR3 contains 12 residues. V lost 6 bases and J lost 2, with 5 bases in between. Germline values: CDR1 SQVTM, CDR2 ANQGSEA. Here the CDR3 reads CSVLTGANVLTF. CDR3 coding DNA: TGCAGCGTCCTGACTGGGGCCAACGTCCTGACTTTC.

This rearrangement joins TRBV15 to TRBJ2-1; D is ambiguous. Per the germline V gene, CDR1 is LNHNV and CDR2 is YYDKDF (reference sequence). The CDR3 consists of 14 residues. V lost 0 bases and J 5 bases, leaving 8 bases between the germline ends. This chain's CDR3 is CATSRDRSNNEQFF. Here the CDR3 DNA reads TGTGCCACCAGCAGAGATCGCAGCAACAATGAGCAGTTCTTC.

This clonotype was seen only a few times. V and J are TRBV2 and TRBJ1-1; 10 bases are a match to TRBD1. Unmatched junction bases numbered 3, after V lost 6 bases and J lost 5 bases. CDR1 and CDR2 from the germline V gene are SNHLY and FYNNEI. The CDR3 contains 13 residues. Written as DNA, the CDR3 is TGTGCCAGCAGGGGACAGGGGCAGACTGAAGCTTTCTTT. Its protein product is CASRGQGQTEAFF. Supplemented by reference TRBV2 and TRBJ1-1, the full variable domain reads EPEVTQTPSHQVTQMGQEVILRCVPISNHLYFYWYRQILGQKVEFLVSFYNNEISEKSEIFDDQFSVERPDGSNFTLKIRSTKLEDSAMYFCASRGQGQTEAFFGQGTRLTVV.

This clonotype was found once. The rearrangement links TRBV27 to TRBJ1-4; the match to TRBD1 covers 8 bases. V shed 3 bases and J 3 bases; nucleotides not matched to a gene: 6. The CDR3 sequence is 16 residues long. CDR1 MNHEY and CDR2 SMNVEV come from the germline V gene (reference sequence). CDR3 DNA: TGTGCCAGCAGTTTCCGGACAGGGTTTGCTAATGAAAAACTGTTTTTT. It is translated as CASSFRTGFANEKLFF.

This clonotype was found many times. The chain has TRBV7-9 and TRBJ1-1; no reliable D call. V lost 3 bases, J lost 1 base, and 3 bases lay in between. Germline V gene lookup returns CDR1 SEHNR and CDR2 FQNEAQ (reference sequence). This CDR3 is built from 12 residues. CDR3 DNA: TGTGCCAGCAGCTTTGAGAACACTGAAGCTTTCTTT. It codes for CASSFENTEAFF.

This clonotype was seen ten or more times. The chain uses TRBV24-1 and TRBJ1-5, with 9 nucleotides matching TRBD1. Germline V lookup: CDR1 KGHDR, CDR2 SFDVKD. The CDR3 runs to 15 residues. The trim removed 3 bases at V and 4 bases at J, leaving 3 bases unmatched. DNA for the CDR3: TGTGCCACCAGTGATGGGACAGGGACTAATCAGCCCCAGCATTTT. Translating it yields CATSDGTGTNQPQHF.

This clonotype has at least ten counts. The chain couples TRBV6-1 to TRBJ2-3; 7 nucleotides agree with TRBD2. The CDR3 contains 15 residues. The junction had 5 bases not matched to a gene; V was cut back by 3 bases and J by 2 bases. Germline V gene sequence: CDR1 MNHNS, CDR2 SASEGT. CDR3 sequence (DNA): TGTGCCAGCAGTGACACTAGCGCCAACACAGATACGCAGTATTTT. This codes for CASSDTSANTDTQYF.

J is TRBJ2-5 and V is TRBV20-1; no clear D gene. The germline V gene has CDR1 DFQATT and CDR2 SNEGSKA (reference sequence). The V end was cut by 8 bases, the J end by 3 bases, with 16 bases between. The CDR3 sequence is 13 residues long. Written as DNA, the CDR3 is TGCAGTCCCAAGGCCCTTAATGAAGAGACCCAGTACTTC. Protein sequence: CSPKALNEETQYF.

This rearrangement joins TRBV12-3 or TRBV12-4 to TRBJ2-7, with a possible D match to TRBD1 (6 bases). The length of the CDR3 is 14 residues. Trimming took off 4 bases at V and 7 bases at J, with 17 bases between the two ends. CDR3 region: CASSWDTVNNEQYF. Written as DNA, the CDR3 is TGTGCCAGCAGTTGGGACACCGTAAACAATGAGCAGTACTTC.

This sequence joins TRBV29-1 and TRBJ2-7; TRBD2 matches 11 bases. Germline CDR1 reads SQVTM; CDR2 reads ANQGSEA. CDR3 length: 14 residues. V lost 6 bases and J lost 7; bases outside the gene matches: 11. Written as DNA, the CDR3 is TGCAGCGTCATAGCGGGAGGGGATTACAATGAGCAGTACTTC. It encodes CSVIAGGDYNEQYF.

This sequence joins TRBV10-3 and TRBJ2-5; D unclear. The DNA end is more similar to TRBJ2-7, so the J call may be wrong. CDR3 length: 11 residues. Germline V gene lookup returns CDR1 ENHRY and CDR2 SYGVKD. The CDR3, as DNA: TGTGCCATCAGGGATTATTTCGAGCAGTACTTC. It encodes CAIRDYFEQYF.

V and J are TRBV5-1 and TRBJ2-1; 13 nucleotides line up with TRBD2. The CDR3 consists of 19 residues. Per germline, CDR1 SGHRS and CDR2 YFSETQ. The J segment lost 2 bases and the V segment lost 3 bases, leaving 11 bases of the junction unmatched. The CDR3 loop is CASSSPPGLAGSPYNEQFF. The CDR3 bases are TGCGCCAGCAGCTCGCCACCGGGACTAGCGGGGAGTCCCTACAATGAGCAGTTCTTC.

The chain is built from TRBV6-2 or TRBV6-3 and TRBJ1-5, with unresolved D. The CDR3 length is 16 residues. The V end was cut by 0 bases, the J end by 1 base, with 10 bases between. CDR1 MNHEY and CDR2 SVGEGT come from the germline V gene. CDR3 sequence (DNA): TGTGCCAGCAGTTACTCCACACCATGGAGCAATCAGCCCCAGCATTTT. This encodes CASSYSTPWSNQPQHF.

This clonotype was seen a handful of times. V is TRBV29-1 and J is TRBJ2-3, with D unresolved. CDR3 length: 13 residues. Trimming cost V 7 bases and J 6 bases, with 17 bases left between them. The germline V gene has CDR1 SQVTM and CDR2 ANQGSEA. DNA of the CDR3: TGCAGCGCCCTCCGCCAGATAGGGGATACGCAGTATTTT. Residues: CSALRQIGDTQYF.

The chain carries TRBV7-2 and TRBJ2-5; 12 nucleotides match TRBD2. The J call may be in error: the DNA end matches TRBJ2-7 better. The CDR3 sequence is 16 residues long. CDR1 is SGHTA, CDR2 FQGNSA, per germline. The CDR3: CASSLEPRLAGVEQYF. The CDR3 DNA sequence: TGTGCCAGCAGCTTAGAACCGAGACTAGCGGGAGTCGAGCAGTACTTC.

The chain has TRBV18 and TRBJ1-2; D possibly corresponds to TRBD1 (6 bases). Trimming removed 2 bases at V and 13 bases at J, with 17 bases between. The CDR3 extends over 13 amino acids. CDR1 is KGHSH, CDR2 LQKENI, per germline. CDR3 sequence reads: CASSPGTTGTSTF. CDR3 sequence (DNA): TGTGCCAGCTCACCAGGGACAACCGGTACATCCACCTTC. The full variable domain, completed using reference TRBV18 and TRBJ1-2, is NAGVMQNPRHLVRRRGQEARLRCSPMKGHSHVYWYRQLPEEGLKFMVYLQKENIIDESGMPKERFSAEFPKEGPSILRIQQVVRGDSAAYFCASSPGTTGTSTFGSGTRLTVV.

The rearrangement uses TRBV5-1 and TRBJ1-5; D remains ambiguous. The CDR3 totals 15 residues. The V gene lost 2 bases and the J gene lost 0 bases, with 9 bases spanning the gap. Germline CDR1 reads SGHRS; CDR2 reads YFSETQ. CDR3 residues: CASSLYVYSNQPQHF. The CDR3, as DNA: TGCGCCAGCAGCTTATACGTTTATAGCAATCAGCCCCAGCATTTT.

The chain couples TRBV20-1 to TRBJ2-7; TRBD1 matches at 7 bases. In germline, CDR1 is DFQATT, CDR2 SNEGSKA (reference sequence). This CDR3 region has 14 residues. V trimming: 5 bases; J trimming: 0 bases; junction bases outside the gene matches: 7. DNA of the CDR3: TGCAGTGCTTTAACGACAGGGAGCTCCTACGAGCAGTACTTC. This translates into CSALTTGSSYEQYF.

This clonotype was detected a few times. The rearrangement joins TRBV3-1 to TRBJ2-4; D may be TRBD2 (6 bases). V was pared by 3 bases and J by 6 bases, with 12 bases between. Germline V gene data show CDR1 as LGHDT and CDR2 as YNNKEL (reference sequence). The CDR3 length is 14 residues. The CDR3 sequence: CASSQRDSVNIQYF. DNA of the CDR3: TGTGCCAGCAGCCAGCGGGACTCGGTAAACATTCAGTACTTC.

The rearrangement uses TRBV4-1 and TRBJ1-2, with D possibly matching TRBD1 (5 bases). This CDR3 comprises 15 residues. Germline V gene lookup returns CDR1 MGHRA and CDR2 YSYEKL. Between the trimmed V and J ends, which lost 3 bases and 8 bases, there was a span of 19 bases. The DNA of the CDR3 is TGCGCCAGCAGCCAGGAACCGGGGCTGCAAGCCGGCTACACCTTC. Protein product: CASSQEPGLQAGYTF.

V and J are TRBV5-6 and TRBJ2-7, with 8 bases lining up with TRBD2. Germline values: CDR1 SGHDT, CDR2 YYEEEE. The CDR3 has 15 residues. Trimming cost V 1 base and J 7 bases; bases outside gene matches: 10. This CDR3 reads CASSLLLAGYNEQYF. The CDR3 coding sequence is TGTGCCAGCAGCTTGTTATTAGCGGGGTACAATGAGCAGTACTTC.

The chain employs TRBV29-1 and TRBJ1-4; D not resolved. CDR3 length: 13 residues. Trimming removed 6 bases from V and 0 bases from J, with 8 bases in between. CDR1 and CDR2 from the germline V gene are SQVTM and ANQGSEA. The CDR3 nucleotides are TGCAGCGTCCGACGTCCAACTAATGAAAAACTGTTTTTT. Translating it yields CSVRRPTNEKLFF.

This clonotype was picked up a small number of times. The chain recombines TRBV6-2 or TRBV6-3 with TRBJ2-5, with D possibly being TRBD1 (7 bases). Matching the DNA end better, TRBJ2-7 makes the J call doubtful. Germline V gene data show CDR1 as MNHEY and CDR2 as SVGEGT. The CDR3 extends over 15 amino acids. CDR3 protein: CASSNPRGAPYEQYF. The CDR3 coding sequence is TGTGCCAGCAGTAACCCCAGGGGGGCTCCCTACGAGCAGTACTTC.